This TCR beta chain was profiled in a study of OX40 agonist ivuxolimab in advanced cancers. Across the study: Dose-escalation cases comprised hepatocellular carcinoma, melanoma, renal cell or head and neck cancer.

Findings and caveats of the study: Normalized T-cell clonal expansion was also low in some nonresponders. The study did not work out the antigen specificity of the expanded peripheral T cells.

Researchers took blood at baseline, on cycle 4 day 1, and on cycle 7 day 1. Some clones are missing from TCRdb's copy, which holds only in-frame ones; the method was immunoSEQ multiplex PCR. This table has roughly 58,000 clones, about 83% appearing once. As to this clone: Its target is unknown.

Sequencing was performed on CD4+ or CD8+ T cells sorted from blood, taken in a trial of the OX40 agonist ivuxolimab. This TCR was recovered from an adult with an advanced solid tumor such as melanoma, head and neck, liver or kidney cancer.

The CDR3: CASSPRRLAGHSYEQYF. CDR3 coding DNA: TGTGCCAGCAGCCCCCGGAGACTAGCGGGTCACTCCTACGAGCAGTACTTC. The chain couples TRBV7-8 to TRBJ2-7, with TRBD2 matching 10 bases. Germline values: CDR1 SGHVS, CDR2 FQNEAQ. CDR3 length: 17 residues. V was pared by 5 bases and J by 0 bases, with 10 bases of the junction left unmatched.